This T cell receptor beta chain appears in the sequencing data of a study of OX40 agonist ivuxolimab in advanced cancers. Background on the study: The drug used for patients, ivuxolimab, was an agonistic anti-OX40 (CD134) antibody. Head and neck, renal cell, melanoma or hepatocellular carcinoma were the cancers that dose-escalation patients had. Study-wide findings and caveats: Some of the lowest clonal expansion was seen in partial responders at 0.1-3.0 mg/kg.

Generated by immunoSEQ multiplex PCR, the TCRdb table keeps only in-frame clones and is missing some. The data show 60,000 to 70,000 clones, around 90% seen once. This CDR3 contains 15 residues. Germline CDR1 is SGHRS and CDR2 is YFSETQ. Trimming removed 0 bases at V and 7 bases at J, with 14 bases between. About this clone itself: What it recognizes is unknown.

The sample in question was CD4+ or CD8+ T cells sorted from blood, obtained in a trial of the OX40 agonist ivuxolimab. This rearrangement joins TRBV5-1 to TRBJ2-1; the D gene is possibly TRBD2 (7 bases). The origin of this receptor is an adult with an advanced solid tumor such as melanoma, head and neck, liver or kidney cancer. This CDR3 reads CASSLAGGGTNEQFF. The CDR3 DNA reads TGCGCCAGCAGCTTGGCGGGAGGAGGGACAAATGAGCAGTTCTTC.